The entry below describes one T cell receptor beta chain. There are a few counts of this clonotype. It has no known antigen specificity. No base quality values were provided; no much bigger clone lies one nucleotide off. This sample was taken from a study of T-cell reconstitution after alpha-beta-depleted transplantation in children (dated by TCRdb to the mid-2010s). A note on the overall study: Using TCR repertoire profiling, the study quantitatively followed how T-cell immune reconstitution unfolded in children after TCRalphabeta/CD19-depleted allogeneic hematopoietic cell transplantation.

Library creation used PCR. For sequencing, an Illumina HiSeq 2500 was employed. TCR libraries were prepared with molecular barcoding, using unique molecular identifiers to normalize TCRbeta repertoire quantification. Using fastp at Q25 and MiXCR, TCRdb reprocessed the public reads and kept productive beta chains. Identical CDR3 protein sequences are pooled into one entry, listed with their most common genes and DNA. The sample table shows hundreds of thousands of distinct CDR3 sequences, and about a tenth are seen once. The ten largest clones add up to approximately 5.9% of the sample. This clonotype was sampled from a human donor who donated a stem cell graft to a child with acute lymphoblastic leukemia. Sequencing used PBMCs from the stem cell graft donor, obtained from the stem cell graft.

The bases read TGTGCCAGCTCACCAGCTGGGAACACTGAAGCTTTCTTT. Its protein reads: CASSPAGNTEAFF. The chain uses TRBV18 and TRBJ1-1; no D gene can be assigned with confidence. The germline V gene supplies CDR1 KGHSH and CDR2 LQKENI. Measured from the cysteine to the phenylalanine, the CDR3 is 13 residues long. The retained sequence is limited to the CDR3, 39 bases, with the frame set at the first base. V drops 2 bases and J drops 1 base, leaving 5 bases in between.